This TCR beta chain was sequenced for a study of cytomegalovirus exposure and HLA in healthy donors. PCR primers comprised 60 Vbeta and 13 Jbeta primers. Repertoires were generated with immunoSEQ multiplex PCR, while TCRdb's copy carries only in-frame clones and drops some. The sample shows some 150,000 clones, approximately 80% of them seen only once. CDR1 and CDR2 (germline): SGDLS, YYNGEE. The CDR3 is made up of 15 amino acids. The V and J ends lost 3 bases and 2 bases, in that order; junction bases with no gene match: 3. The sequenced material came from PBMCs. The source is a female donor in good health and CMV-seropositive. The chain combines TRBV9 with TRBJ2-7, with TRBD1 matching over 12 bases. The CDR3 protein is CASSAGQGATYEQYF. The DNA of the CDR3 is TGTGCCAGCAGCGCGGGACAGGGGGCCACCTACGAGCAGTACTTC.